The next 21 T cell receptor beta chains were all read from a single sample in a study of T cell changes during pregnancy in multiple sclerosis (dated 2019 in TCRdb). Library preparation employed the immunoSEQ multiplex PCR assay. TCRdb carries this immuneACCESS record with in-frame sequences only. Its versions omit some clonotypes, under half of them owing to an unresolved V gene in the studies checked, with the rest unexplained. The sample table shows almost 55,000 clones, and about nine tenths are seen once. The ten largest clones represent 2.5% to 3.5% of the sample. The sequencing used CD8+ T cells from peripheral blood mononuclear cells, collected before pregnancy. All receptors derive from a female donor with multiple sclerosis, enrolled in a pregnancy study.

This clone was observed a single time. The V and J genes are TRBV15 and TRBJ1-2; 11 nucleotides agree with TRBD1. The CDR3 sequence is 16 residues long. The germline V gene encodes CDR1 LNHNV and CDR2 YYDKDF (reference sequence). Trimming cost V 0 bases and J 7 bases; bases outside gene matches: 7. CDR3 region: CATSRDTLGTGGGYTF. DNA for the CDR3: TGTGCCACCAGCAGAGATACCCTAGGGACAGGGGGTGGCTACACCTTC.

This chain uses TRBV7-2 with TRBJ2-5, with a tentative D call TRBD2 (6 bases). CDR3 length: 17 residues. The germline V gene has CDR1 SGHTA and CDR2 FQGNSA. Between the trimmed V and J ends, which lost 3 bases and 5 bases, there was a span of 22 bases. The CDR3 DNA follows: TGTGCCAGCAGCTTGGGACCGGGACTCACGGGGTGGGAGACCCAGTACTTC. This sequence encodes CASSLGPGLTGWETQYF.

The genes are TRBV29-1 and TRBJ2-3; 8 bases are shared with TRBD1. This CDR3 region has 16 residues. The ends lost 4 bases at V and 4 bases at J; junction bases unmatched: 13. Germline V gives CDR1 SQVTM, CDR2 ANQGSEA. The CDR3 here is CSVAFPQGARADTQYF. DNA for the CDR3: TGCAGCGTTGCCTTCCCCCAGGGGGCGAGGGCAGATACGCAGTATTTT.

V gene TRBV9 combines with J gene TRBJ1-1; possibly TRBD1 for D (6 bases). This CDR3 contains 16 residues. V shed 4 bases and J shed 6 bases, with 22 bases lying between them. Per germline, CDR1 SGDLS and CDR2 YYNGEE. The CDR3 here is CASSPTLGGAGAEAFF. CDR3 nucleotides: TGTGCCAGCAGCCCCACCCTAGGGGGGGCTGGGGCTGAAGCTTTCTTT.

V is TRBV10-3 and J is TRBJ2-1; 7 nucleotides align to TRBD2. Germline V gene data show CDR1 as ENHRY and CDR2 as SYGVKD. V was pared by 3 bases and J by 0 bases, with 11 bases of the junction left unmatched. There are 18 residues in the CDR3. This chain's CDR3 is CAISEPLPGGSSYNEQFF. CDR3 DNA sequence: TGTGCCATCAGTGAACCCCTCCCCGGGGGGAGCTCCTACAATGAGCAGTTCTTC.

The genes are TRBV7-6 and TRBJ2-7, with a tentative D call TRBD1 (6 bases). This CDR3 is built from 14 residues. Trimming stripped 5 bases from V and 2 bases from J, with 13 bases between. CDR1 and CDR2 (germline): SGHVS, FNYEAQ. CDR3 sequence: CASSPVGGTYEQYF. As DNA, the CDR3 is TGTGCCAGCAGCCCCGTAGGGGGAACCTACGAGCAGTACTTC.

This clone showed up just once. The chain carries TRBV4-3 and TRBJ2-7; 9 bases are shared with TRBD1. Per germline, CDR1 LGHNA and CDR2 YSLEER. Unmatched junction bases numbered 12, after V lost 3 bases and J lost 3 bases. The CDR3 covers 17 residues. CDR3 protein: CASSQSIFRDRDYEQYF. As DNA, the CDR3 is TGCGCCAGCAGCCAGTCGATATTCCGGGACAGGGACTACGAGCAGTACTTC.

The genes are TRBV4-3 and TRBJ1-1; D ambiguous. V was pared by 2 bases and J by 4 bases, with 14 bases between. In germline, CDR1 is LGHNA, CDR2 YSLEER. The CDR3 has 15 residues. The CDR3 sequence is CASSQPRTGSTEAFF. CDR3 DNA sequence: TGCGCCAGCAGCCAACCCCGGACGGGAAGCACTGAAGCTTTCTTT.

This chain links TRBV4-2 with TRBJ2-7; D is undetermined. This CDR3 region has 16 residues. Germline CDR1 LGHNA, CDR2 YNFKEQ. Deletions cut 0 bases from V and 1 base from J, with 13 bases between. The CDR3 nucleotides read TGTGCCAGCAGCCAAGATCTCCCCGACAAGTCCTACGAGCAGTACTTC. Protein product: CASSQDLPDKSYEQYF.

CDR3 residues: CASSQRRVVEASYGYTF. CDR3 in DNA: TGTGCCAGCTCCCAACGGAGGGTCGTAGAGGCATCCTATGGCTACACCTTC. The chain joins TRBV18 to TRBJ1-2; D unclear. V was cut by 6 bases and J by 4 bases, with 24 bases left in between. The CDR3 length is 17 residues. Looked up from germline, CDR1 is KGHSH and CDR2 is LQKENI.

The genes are TRBV19 and TRBJ1-1, with D possibly being TRBD1 (5 bases). The CDR3 has 15 residues. Germline CDR1 reads LNHDA; CDR2 reads SQIVND (reference sequence). V lost 3 bases and J 0 bases, leaving 11 bases between the germline ends. The CDR3 sequence: CASSIRAAMNTEAFF. CDR3 bases: TGTGCCAGTAGTATCAGGGCGGCCATGAACACTGAAGCTTTCTTT. Filled out from reference TRBV19 and TRBJ1-1, the complete variable domain reads DGGITQSPKYLFRKEGQNVTLSCEQNLNHDAMYWYRQDPGQGLRLIYYSQIVNDFQKGDIAEGYSVSREKKESFPLTVTSAQKNPTAFYLCASSIRAAMNTEAFFGQGTRLTVV.

The gene calls are TRBV6-5 and TRBJ2-7; 9 positions match TRBD1. The CDR3 is 15 amino acids. The ends lost 2 bases at V and 2 bases at J; junction bases unmatched: 4. Germline assignment: CDR1 MNHEY and CDR2 SVGAGI. The DNA for the CDR3 is TGTGCCAGCAGTTACGGTAGACAGGGGGCCTACGAGCAGTACTTC. This codes for CASSYGRQGAYEQYF.

CDR3 DNA: TGTGCCAGCAGCTCCAGCGACAGGGGGCCTAACTATGGCTACACCTTC. This encodes CASSSSDRGPNYGYTF. The rearrangement joins TRBV7-9 to TRBJ1-2; 10 bases align to TRBD1. Germline trimming cut 4 bases from V and 0 bases from J; bases unmatched to any gene: 5. The CDR3 covers 16 residues. Germline lookup yields CDR1 SEHNR and CDR2 FQNEAQ (reference sequence).

The V call is TRBV6-5, the J call TRBJ2-1; D ambiguous. The germline V gene encodes CDR1 MNHEY and CDR2 SVGAGI. The CDR3 is 15 residues long. Trimming left V 6 bases short and J 0 bases short, with 12 bases between. The CDR3 spells CASRDISSSYNEQFF. The DNA of the CDR3 is TGTGCCAGCAGAGACATCAGTAGCTCCTACAATGAGCAGTTCTTC.

The chain joins TRBV9 to TRBJ2-7; 7 bases line up with TRBD1. The germline CDR1 and CDR2 sequences are SGDLS and YYNGEE. CDR3 length: 15 amino acids. V was clipped by 0 bases and J by 4 bases; unmatched bases: 7. The CDR3 DNA reads TGTGCCAGCAGCGTAGAGGGACAGCCACTATACGAGCAGTACTTC. It codes for CASSVEGQPLYEQYF.

This chain uses TRBV4-3 with TRBJ1-5; possible D gene TRBD1, 6 bases. From germline, CDR1 is LGHNA and CDR2 YSLEER. This CDR3 contains 15 residues. Between the trimmed V and J ends, which lost 3 bases and 2 bases, there was a span of 11 bases. This CDR3 reads CASSQDSNGNQPQHF. The CDR3 DNA is TGCGCCAGCAGCCAGGACAGTAATGGCAATCAGCCCCAGCATTTT.

The chain has TRBV11-2 and TRBJ1-2, with TRBD1 as a possible D gene (6 bases). Germline CDR1 SGHAT, CDR2 FQNNGV. Trimming removed 3 bases from V and 7 bases from J, with 15 bases in between. The CDR3 totals 14 residues. CDR3: CASSLGGRGLGYTF. The CDR3 bases are TGTGCCAGCAGCTTGGGGGGGCGGGGTCTTGGCTACACCTTC.

CDR3 loop: CASSAQGTAFF. As DNA, the CDR3 is TGTGCCAGCAGTGCACAGGGTACTGCTTTCTTT. The V and J genes are TRBV6-1 and TRBJ1-1; D perhaps matches TRBD1 (6 bases). The V gene's germline CDR1 is MNHNS and CDR2 SASEGT. The CDR3 runs to 11 residues. Between the trimmed V and J ends, which lost 4 bases and 11 bases, there was a span of 11 bases.

The chain recombines TRBV5-1 with TRBJ2-1; 15 nucleotides agree with TRBD2. Germline assignment: CDR1 SGHRS and CDR2 YFSETQ. The CDR3 contains 15 residues. Unmatched junction bases numbered 3, after V lost 4 bases and J lost 7 bases. CDR3 DNA: TGCGCCAGCAGCCCGGGACTAGCGGGGGGAAATGAGCAGTTCTTC. As protein: CASSPGLAGGNEQFF.

This sequence joins TRBV4-2 and TRBJ2-2; D perhaps matches TRBD2 (6 bases). V lost 3 bases and J lost 6, with 14 bases in between. The CDR3 loop spans 15 amino acids. Germline V gene data show CDR1 as LGHNA and CDR2 as YNFKEQ. The CDR3 region has the DNA TGTGCCAGCAGCCACGCGGGGAATAGCCCCGGGGAGCTGTTTTTT. It translates to CASSHAGNSPGELFF.

The chain joins TRBV6-6 to TRBJ1-1; 7 bases map to TRBD1. The junction had 8 bases not matched to a gene; V was cut back by 6 bases and J by 4 bases. The CDR3 totals 14 residues. Germline lookup yields CDR1 MNHNY and CDR2 SVGAGI (reference sequence). CDR3 bases: TGTGCCAGCAGCCTTCAACAGGGGTCCACTGAAGCTTTCTTT. Its translation: CASSLQQGSTEAFF.